The 20 T cell receptor beta chains below were found in one sample sequenced in a study of T-cell reconstitution after alpha-beta-depleted transplantation in children. Construction of the TCRbeta library involved unique molecular identifiers. From the PCR reads, TCRdb called clonotypes with MiXCR, one entry per CDR3 protein. The sample consists of 190,000 or so distinct CDR3 sequences, 5.5% to 7% of them appearing once. The material was PBMCs, obtained before TCRalphabeta/CD19-depleted stem cell transplant. These receptors were collected from a girl in the first two years of life with combined immunodeficiency, due to receive a stem cell transplant.

This clonotype occurred many times. The chain combines TRBV7-6 with TRBJ2-7; D is undetermined. CDR3 length: 13 residues. V was clipped by 2 bases and J by 1 base, with 6 bases between them. The germline CDR1 and CDR2 sequences are SGHVS and FNYEAQ. For the CDR3, the DNA is TGTGCCAGCAGCTTACACACGTCCTACGAGCAGTACTTC. It encodes CASSLHTSYEQYF.

The sample holds many counts of this clonotype. The chain employs TRBV29-1 and TRBJ2-1; the D gene is possibly TRBD2 (6 bases). Germline V CDR1 and CDR2: SQVTM, ANQGSEA. The CDR3 has 14 amino acids. Trimming removed 4 bases at V and 3 bases at J, with 13 bases between. The CDR3 coding sequence is TGCAGCGTTGTGGGGGGATTTGTCTACAATGAGCAGTTCTTC. It specifies CSVVGGFVYNEQFF.

About this clonotype: It may be a read error: a sequence one base away is much more abundant. V and J are TRBV4-2 and TRBJ2-3, with TRBD1 identical over 8 bases. The CDR3 spans 16 residues. CDR1 and CDR2 from the germline V gene are LGHNA and YNFKEQ. CDR3: CSSSPRTGKGTDTQYF. The DNA for the CDR3 is TGTTCCAGCAGCCCTCGGACAGGGAAGGGGACAGATACGCAGTATTTT.

This clonotype showed up many times. V gene TRBV12-3 or TRBV12-4 combines with J gene TRBJ2-1, with 7 bases aligning to TRBD1. With 3 bases clipped from V and 5 bases from J, the junction kept 7 bases outside the gene matches. This CDR3 has 15 amino acids. The CDR3 region is CASSLATGTHNEQFF. CDR3 coding DNA: TGTGCCAGCAGTTTGGCGACAGGGACCCACAATGAGCAGTTCTTC.

J is TRBJ2-3 and V is TRBV29-1; D is uncertain. Germline V gene sequence: CDR1 SQVTM, CDR2 ANQGSEA. This CDR3 is 12 amino acids long. V was clipped by 6 bases and J by 5 bases, with 12 bases between them. DNA of the CDR3: TGCAGCGTCCGGAAGGGCGAAGATACGCAGTATTTT. Its protein product is CSVRKGEDTQYF.

This clonotype was counted at least ten times. The rearrangement uses TRBV27 and TRBJ2-7, with D uncertain. The V and J ends lost 4 bases and 0 bases respectively, with 10 bases between them. The CDR3 has 14 residues. From germline, CDR1 is MNHEY and CDR2 SMNVEV (reference sequence). CDR3 in amino acids: CASSSTISSYEQYF. The CDR3 DNA reads as TGTGCCAGCAGTTCTACCATAAGCTCCTACGAGCAGTACTTC.

This clonotype showed up many times. The chain employs TRBV6-2 or TRBV6-3 and TRBJ2-3; D remains unclear. Germline loops: CDR1 MNHEY, CDR2 SVGEGT. The CDR3 has 14 residues. The V end was cut by 4 bases, the J end by 2 bases, with 10 bases between. The CDR3 is CASSFNWITDTQYF. The CDR3 DNA reads TGTGCCAGCAGTTTTAACTGGATCACAGATACGCAGTATTTT.

This clonotype was recorded many times. The rearrangement joins TRBV5-1 to TRBJ2-7; D uncertain. The CDR3 has 18 residues. V was clipped by 2 bases and J by 0 bases, with 21 bases between them. The germline V gene has CDR1 SGHRS and CDR2 YFSETQ. This CDR3 is CASSLGGGKSMASYEQYF. The CDR3 region has the DNA TGCGCCAGCAGCTTAGGCGGTGGGAAGAGCATGGCCTCCTACGAGCAGTACTTC.

This clonotype was found many times. This chain uses TRBV7-3 with TRBJ2-2; 7 bases map to TRBD2. Germline V gene lookup returns CDR1 SGHTA and CDR2 FQGTGA. The CDR3 extends over 14 amino acids. Germline trimming cut 1 base from V and 5 bases from J; bases unmatched to any gene: 1. CDR3 sequence reads: CASSLREGTGELFF. The CDR3 DNA follows: TGTGCCAGCAGCTTAAGGGAGGGAACCGGGGAGCTGTTTTTT.

This clonotype has a count of ten or more. The chain combines TRBV7-3 with TRBJ2-7, with 9 bases matching TRBD1. There are 15 residues in the CDR3. Germline V gene sequence: CDR1 SGHTA, CDR2 FQGTGA. V trimming: 3 bases; J trimming: 3 bases; junction bases outside the gene matches: 6. CDR3 nucleotides: TGTGCCAGCAGCTTCCTCGGGACAGGGTTCTACGAGCAGTACTTC. Translated: CASSFLGTGFYEQYF.

This clonotype was seen ten or more times. The V gene is TRBV10-3, the J gene TRBJ2-5; either TRBD1 or TRBD2 may supply D (6 bases each). The length of the CDR3 is 15 residues. The V end lost 5 bases, the J end lost 5 bases, and 18 bases lay between the germline ends. Per the germline V gene, CDR1 is ENHRY and CDR2 is SYGVKD. The CDR3 nucleotides read TGTGCCATCAGTCCCCTCTGGGGGGCCGGGGAGACCCAGTACTTC. Protein product: CAISPLWGAGETQYF.

This clonotype was counted at least ten times. This chain uses TRBV7-6 with TRBJ2-1, with D unresolved. This CDR3 has 16 amino acids. Per germline, CDR1 SGHVS and CDR2 FNYEAQ. V was clipped by 1 base and J by 0 bases, with 10 bases between them. Here the CDR3 DNA reads TGTGCCAGCAGCTTAGATCCTCTTAGCTCCTACAATGAGCAGTTCTTC. It is translated as CASSLDPLSSYNEQFF.

The genes are TRBV19 and TRBJ1-1, with D possibly TRBD1 on 6 matching bases. The V and J ends lost 3 bases and 1 base respectively, with 12 bases between them. The CDR3 consists of 15 residues. Germline V gives CDR1 LNHDA, CDR2 SQIVND (reference sequence). DNA of the CDR3: TGTGCCAGTAGTATCACATCGACAGGGAACACTGAAGCTTTCTTT. Protein product: CASSITSTGNTEAFF.

CDR3 DNA sequence: TGTGCCAGCAGCCCAGACGACACCGGACCGTTGTTGGCCCAGTACTTC. Protein: CASSPDDTGPLLAQYF. This chain joins TRBV7-6 and TRBJ2-5; D unclear. With 5 bases removed from V and 9 bases from J, the gap between germline ends came to 25 bases. The CDR3 has 16 amino acids. Germline V gene sequence: CDR1 SGHVS, CDR2 FNYEAQ.

V gene TRBV12-3 or TRBV12-4 combines with J gene TRBJ2-1; the match to TRBD2 covers 8 bases. The V gene end was trimmed by 2 bases and the J gene end by 7 bases; junction bases not matched to a gene: 7. This CDR3 has 15 residues. CDR3 in amino acids: CASSLIPAGDNEQFF. In DNA form, the CDR3 reads TGTGCCAGCAGTTTAATTCCAGCGGGAGATAATGAGCAGTTCTTC.

In its sample, this clonotype was seen many times. The chain has TRBV19 and TRBJ1-2; D remains ambiguous. The V end lost 3 bases, the J end lost 4 bases, and 12 bases lay between the germline ends. This CDR3 spans 14 amino acids. From germline, CDR1 is LNHDA and CDR2 SQIVND (reference sequence). This CDR3 is CASSIMGSSYGYTF. The CDR3 region has the DNA TGTGCCAGTAGTATCATGGGCAGCAGCTATGGCTACACCTTC.

This clonotype was observed many times. This rearrangement joins TRBV27 to TRBJ2-5; possible D gene TRBD2, 6 bases. Per the germline V gene, CDR1 is MNHEY and CDR2 is SMNVEV (reference sequence). The CDR3 totals 16 residues. Trimming removed 2 bases from V and 4 bases from J, with 17 bases in between. The CDR3 region has the DNA TGTGCCAGCAGTTTAGAGAGGACGGGAGTTCGAGAGACCCAGTACTTC. This gives the protein CASSLERTGVRETQYF.

This clonotype has at least ten counts. The V gene is TRBV6-5, the J gene TRBJ1-5; 7 bases fit TRBD1. The J segment lost 11 bases and the V segment lost 7 bases, leaving 14 bases of the junction unmatched. Germline V gene data show CDR1 as MNHEY and CDR2 as SVGAGI. The length of the CDR3 is 14 residues. CDR3 region: CASKPDRDIEAQHF. In DNA form, the CDR3 reads TGTGCCAGCAAACCCGACAGGGACATTGAAGCCCAGCATTTT.

The sample holds many counts of this clonotype. V is TRBV4-3 and J is TRBJ2-5, with TRBD2 matching 10 bases. J gave up 6 bases and V 4 bases, and 14 bases lay outside the gene matches. The CDR3 has 17 residues. CDR1 LGHNA and CDR2 YSLEER come from the germline V gene. This CDR3 is CASSPGISSGRWKTQYF. The CDR3 region has the DNA TGCGCCAGCAGCCCAGGAATATCTAGCGGGAGATGGAAGACCCAGTACTTC.

There are many counts of this clonotype. This chain connects TRBV15 to TRBJ2-1; D not resolved. Germline CDR1 reads LNHNV; CDR2 reads YYDKDF (reference sequence). V was clipped by 3 bases and J by 7 bases, with 25 bases between them. The CDR3 spans 18 residues. CDR3 DNA: TGTGCCACCAGCAGCCCCGAGACCGGGTCTAGAAGGTGGAATGAGCAGTTCTTC. Translation: CATSSPETGSRRWNEQFF. Drawing the rest from reference TRBV15 and TRBJ2-1, the complete variable domain is DAMVIQNPRYQVTQFGKPVTLSCSQTLNHNVMYWYQQKSSQAPKLLFHYYDKDFNNEADTPDNFQSRRPNTSFCFLDIRSPGLGDTAMYLCATSSPETGSRRWNEQFFGPGTRLTVL.